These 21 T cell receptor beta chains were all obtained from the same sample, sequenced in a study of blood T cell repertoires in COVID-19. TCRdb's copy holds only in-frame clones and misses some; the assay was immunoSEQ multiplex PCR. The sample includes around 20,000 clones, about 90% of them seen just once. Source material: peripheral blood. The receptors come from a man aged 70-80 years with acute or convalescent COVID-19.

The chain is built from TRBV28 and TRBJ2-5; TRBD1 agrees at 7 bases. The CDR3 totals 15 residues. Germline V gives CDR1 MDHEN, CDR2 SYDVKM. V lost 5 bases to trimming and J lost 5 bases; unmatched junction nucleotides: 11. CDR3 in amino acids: CASSLQQGIGETQYF. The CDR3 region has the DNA TGTGCCAGCAGTCTCCAACAGGGGATCGGCGAGACCCAGTACTTC.

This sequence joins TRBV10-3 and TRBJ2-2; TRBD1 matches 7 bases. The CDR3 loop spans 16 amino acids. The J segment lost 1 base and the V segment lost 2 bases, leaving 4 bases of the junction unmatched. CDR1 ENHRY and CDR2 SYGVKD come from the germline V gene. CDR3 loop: CAISELRTGNTGELFF. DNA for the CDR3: TGTGCCATCAGTGAGCTGAGGACAGGGAACACCGGGGAGCTGTTTTTT.

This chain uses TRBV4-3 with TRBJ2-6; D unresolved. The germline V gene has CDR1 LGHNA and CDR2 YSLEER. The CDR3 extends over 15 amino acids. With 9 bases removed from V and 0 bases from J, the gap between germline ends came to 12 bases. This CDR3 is CARQIPPSGANVLTF. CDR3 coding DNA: TGCGCCAGACAGATTCCCCCCTCTGGGGCCAACGTCCTGACTTTC.

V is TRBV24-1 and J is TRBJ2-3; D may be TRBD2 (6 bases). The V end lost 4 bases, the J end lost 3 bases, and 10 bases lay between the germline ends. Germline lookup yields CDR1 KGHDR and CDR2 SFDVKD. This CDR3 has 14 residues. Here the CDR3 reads CATSDGLKTDTQYF. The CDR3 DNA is TGTGCCACCAGTGACGGACTAAAGACAGATACGCAGTATTTT.

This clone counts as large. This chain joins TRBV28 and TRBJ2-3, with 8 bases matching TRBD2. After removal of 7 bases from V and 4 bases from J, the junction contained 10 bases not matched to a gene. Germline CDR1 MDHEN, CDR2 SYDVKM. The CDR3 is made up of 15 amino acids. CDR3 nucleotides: TGTGCCAGCACACCTACGGGGGGGAATTCAGATACGCAGTATTTT. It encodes CASTPTGGNSDTQYF. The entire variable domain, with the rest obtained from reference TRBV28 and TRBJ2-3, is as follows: DVKVTQSSRYLVKRTGEKVFLECVQDMDHENMFWYRQDPGLGLRLIYFSYDVKMKEKGDIPEGYSVSREKKERFSLILESASTNQTSMYLCASTPTGGNSDTQYFGPGTRLTVL.

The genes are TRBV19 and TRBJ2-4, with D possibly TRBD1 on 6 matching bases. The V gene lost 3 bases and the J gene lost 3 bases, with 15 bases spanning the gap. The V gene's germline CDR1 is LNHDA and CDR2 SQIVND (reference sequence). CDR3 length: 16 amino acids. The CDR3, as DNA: TGTGCCAGTAGTATCGGCTTGCTCAGGGGCAAAAACATTCAGTACTTC. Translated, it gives CASSIGLLRGKNIQYF.

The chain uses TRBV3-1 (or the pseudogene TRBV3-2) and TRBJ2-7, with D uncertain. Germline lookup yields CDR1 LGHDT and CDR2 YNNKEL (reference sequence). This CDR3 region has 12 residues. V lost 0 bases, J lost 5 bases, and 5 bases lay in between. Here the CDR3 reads CASSQDSNEQYF. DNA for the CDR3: TGTGCCAGCAGCCAAGATAGCAACGAGCAGTACTTC.

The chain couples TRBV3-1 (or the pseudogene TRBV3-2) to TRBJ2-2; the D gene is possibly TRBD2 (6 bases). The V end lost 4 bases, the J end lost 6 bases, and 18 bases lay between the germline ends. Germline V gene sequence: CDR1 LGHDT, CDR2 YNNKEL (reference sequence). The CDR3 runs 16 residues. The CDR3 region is CASSPSGGRNPGELFF. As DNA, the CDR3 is TGTGCCAGCAGCCCCTCAGGAGGGAGGAATCCCGGGGAGCTGTTTTTT.

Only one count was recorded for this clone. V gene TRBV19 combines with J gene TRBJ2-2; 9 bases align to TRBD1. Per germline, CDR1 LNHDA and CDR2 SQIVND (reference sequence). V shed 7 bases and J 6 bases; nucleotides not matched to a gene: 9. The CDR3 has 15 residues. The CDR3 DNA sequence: TGTGCCAGTACGCCGACAGGGGGTCTCCCCGGGGAGCTGTTTTTT. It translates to CASTPTGGLPGELFF.

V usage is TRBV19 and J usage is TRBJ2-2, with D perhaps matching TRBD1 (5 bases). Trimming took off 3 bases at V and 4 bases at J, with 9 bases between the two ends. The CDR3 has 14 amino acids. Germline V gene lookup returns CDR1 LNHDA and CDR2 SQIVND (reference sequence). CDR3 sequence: CASSMGLGTGELFF. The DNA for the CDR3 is TGTGCCAGTAGTATGGGGCTAGGCACCGGGGAGCTGTTTTTT.

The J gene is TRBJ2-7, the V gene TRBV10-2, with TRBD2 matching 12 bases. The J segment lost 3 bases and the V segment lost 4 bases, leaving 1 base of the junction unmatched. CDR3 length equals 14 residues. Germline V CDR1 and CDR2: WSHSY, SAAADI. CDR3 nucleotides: TGCGCCAGCAGTGTGACTAGCGGGAGCTACGAGCAGTACTTC. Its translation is CASSVTSGSYEQYF.

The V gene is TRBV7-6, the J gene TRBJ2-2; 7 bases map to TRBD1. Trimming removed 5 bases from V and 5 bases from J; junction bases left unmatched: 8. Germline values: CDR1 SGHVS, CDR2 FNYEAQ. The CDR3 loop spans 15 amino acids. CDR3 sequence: CASSLSGTETGELFF. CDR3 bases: TGTGCCAGCAGCCTCTCCGGGACAGAAACCGGGGAGCTGTTTTTT.

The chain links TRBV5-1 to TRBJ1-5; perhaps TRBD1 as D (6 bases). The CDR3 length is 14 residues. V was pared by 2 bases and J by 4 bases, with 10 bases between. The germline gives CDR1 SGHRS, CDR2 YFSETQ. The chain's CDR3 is CASSLGGNNQPQHF. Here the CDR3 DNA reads TGCGCCAGCAGCTTAGGGGGAAATAATCAGCCCCAGCATTTT.

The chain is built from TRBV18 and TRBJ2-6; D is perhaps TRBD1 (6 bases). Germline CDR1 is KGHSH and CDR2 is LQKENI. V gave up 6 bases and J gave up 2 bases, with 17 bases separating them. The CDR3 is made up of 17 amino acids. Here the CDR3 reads CASSRATGLAGANVLTF. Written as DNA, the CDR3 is TGTGCCAGCTCCCGGGCAACAGGGCTAGCTGGGGCCAACGTCCTGACTTTC.

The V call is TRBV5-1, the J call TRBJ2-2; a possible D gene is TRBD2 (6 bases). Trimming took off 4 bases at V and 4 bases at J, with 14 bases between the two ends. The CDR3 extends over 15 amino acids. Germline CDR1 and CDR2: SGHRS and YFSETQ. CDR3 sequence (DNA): TGCGCCAGCAGCATTACAGTCGGGAGCACCGGGGAGCTGTTTTTT. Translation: CASSITVGSTGELFF.

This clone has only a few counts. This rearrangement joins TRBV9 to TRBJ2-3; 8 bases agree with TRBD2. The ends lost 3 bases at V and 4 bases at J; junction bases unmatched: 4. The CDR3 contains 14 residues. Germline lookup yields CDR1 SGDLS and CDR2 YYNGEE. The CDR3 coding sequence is TGTGCCAGCAGCGGGGGACTAGTCGCAGATACGCAGTATTTT. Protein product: CASSGGLVADTQYF.

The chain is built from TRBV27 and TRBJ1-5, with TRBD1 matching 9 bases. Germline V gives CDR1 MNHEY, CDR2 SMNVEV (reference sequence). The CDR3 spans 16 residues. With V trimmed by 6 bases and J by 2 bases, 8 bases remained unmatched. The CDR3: CASSRARTGGNQPQHF. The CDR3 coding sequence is TGTGCCAGCAGCCGAGCGCGGACAGGGGGCAATCAGCCCCAGCATTTT.

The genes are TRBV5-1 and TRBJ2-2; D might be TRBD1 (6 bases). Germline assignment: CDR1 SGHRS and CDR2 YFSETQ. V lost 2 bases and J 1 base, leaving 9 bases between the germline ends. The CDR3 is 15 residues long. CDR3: CASSFGQLNTGELFF. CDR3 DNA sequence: TGCGCCAGCAGCTTTGGACAGTTGAACACCGGGGAGCTGTTTTTT.

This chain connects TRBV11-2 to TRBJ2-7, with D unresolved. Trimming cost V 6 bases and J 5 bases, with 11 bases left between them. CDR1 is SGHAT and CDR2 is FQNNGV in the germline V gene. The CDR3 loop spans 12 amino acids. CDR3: CASRRGTHEQYF. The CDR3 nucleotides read TGTGCCAGCAGAAGAGGCACCCACGAGCAGTACTTC. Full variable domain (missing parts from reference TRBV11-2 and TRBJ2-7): EAGVAQSPRYKIIEKRQSVAFWCNPISGHATLYWYQQILGQGPKLLIQFQNNGVVDDSQLPKDRFSAERLKGVDSTLKIQPAKLEDSAVYLCASRRGTHEQYFGPGTRLTVT.

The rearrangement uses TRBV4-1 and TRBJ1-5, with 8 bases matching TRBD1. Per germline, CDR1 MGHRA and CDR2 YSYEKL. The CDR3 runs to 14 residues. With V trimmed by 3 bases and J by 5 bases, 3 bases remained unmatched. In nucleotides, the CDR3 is TGCGCCAGCAGCCACGACAGGGGATATCAGCCCCAGCATTTT. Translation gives CASSHDRGYQPQHF.

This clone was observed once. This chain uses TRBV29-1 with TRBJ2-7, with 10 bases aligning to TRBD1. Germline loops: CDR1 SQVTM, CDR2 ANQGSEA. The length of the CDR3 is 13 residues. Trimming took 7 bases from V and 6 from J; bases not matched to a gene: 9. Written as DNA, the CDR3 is TGCAGCGCAAACCGGGACAGGGGTCGCGAGCAGTACTTC. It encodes CSANRDRGREQYF.